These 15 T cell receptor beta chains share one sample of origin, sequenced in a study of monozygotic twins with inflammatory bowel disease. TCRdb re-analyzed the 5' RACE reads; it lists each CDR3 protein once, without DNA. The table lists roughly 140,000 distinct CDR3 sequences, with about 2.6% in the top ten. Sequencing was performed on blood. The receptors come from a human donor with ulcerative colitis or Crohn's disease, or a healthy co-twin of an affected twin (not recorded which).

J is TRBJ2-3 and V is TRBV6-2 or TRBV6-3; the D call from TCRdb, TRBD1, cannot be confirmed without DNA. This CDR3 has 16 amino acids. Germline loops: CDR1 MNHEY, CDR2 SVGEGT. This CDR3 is CASSYMGLSPTDTQYF.

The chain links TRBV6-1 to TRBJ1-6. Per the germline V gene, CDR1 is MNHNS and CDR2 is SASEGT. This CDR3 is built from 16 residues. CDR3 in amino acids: CASSPVEGPYNSPLHF.

CDR3 in amino acids: CASSTGTSDEQFF. The genes are TRBV5-1 and TRBJ2-1; TCRdb calls TRBD2, which cannot be checked without DNA. The CDR3 spans 13 residues. CDR1 and CDR2 (germline): SGHRS, YFSETQ.

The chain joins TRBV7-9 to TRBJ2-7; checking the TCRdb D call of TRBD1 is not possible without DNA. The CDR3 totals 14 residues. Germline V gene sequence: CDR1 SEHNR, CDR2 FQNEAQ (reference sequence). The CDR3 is CASSLVTGSYEQYF.

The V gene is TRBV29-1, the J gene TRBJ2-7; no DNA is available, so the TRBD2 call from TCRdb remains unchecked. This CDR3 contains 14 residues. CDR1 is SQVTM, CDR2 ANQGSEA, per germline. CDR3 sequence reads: CSVDGDYSGVEQYF.

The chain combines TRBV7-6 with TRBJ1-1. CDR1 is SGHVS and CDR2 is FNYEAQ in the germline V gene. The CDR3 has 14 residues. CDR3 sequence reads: CASSLAHINTEAFF.

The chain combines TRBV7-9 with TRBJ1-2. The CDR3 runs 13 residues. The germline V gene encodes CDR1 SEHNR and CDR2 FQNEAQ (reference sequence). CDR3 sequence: CASSLQGLGGYTF.

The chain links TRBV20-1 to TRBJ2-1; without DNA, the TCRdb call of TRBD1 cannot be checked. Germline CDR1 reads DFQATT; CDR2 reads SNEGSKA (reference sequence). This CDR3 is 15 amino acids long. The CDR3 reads CSAKYRVVVYNEQFF.

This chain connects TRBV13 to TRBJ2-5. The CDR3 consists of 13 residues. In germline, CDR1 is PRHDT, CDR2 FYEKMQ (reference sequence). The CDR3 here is CASGRYLQETQYF.

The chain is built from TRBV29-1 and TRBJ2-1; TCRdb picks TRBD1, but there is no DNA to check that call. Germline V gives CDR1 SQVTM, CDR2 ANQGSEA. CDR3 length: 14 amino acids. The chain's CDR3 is CSGRTGIGLAEQFF.

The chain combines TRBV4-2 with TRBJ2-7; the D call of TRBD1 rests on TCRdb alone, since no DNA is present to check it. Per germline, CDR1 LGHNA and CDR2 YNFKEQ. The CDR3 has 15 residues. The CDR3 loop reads CASSQGTGPSYEQYF.

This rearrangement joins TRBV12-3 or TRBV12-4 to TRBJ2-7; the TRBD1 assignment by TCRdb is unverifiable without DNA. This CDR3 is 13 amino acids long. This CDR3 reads CASSRPGGHEQYF.

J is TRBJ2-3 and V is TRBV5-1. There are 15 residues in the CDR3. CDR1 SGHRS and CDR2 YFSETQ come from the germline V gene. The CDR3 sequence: CASSSDIVGTDTQYF.

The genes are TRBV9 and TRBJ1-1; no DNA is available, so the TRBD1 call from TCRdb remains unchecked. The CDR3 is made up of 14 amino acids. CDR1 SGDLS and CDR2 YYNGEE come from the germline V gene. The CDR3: CASAPGPTGTEAFF.

The CDR3 spells CASSLGRAGINIQYF. J is TRBJ2-4 and V is TRBV5-6; the D gene TCRdb calls, TRBD1, cannot be checked with no DNA. This CDR3 has 15 residues. Looked up from germline, CDR1 is SGHDT and CDR2 is YYEEEE.